The 22 T cell receptor beta chains below come from one sample, sequenced in a study of identical twins. TCRdb analysed the 5' RACE reads with MiXCR anew, one entry per CDR3 protein. In the table there are 1.5 million or so distinct CDR3 sequences, more than 30% of which are singletons. Specimen: cord blood. Receptors were obtained from a newborn girl in good health.

This clonotype was observed at least ten times. The chain links TRBV3-1 to TRBJ2-1; 8 bases agree with TRBD2. The ends lost 3 bases at V and 2 bases at J; junction bases unmatched: 0. Germline CDR1 LGHDT, CDR2 YNNKEL (reference sequence). CDR3 length: 14 amino acids. The CDR3 sequence is CASSHGGAYNEQFF. The DNA of the CDR3 is TGTGCCAGCAGCCACGGGGGGGCCTACAATGAGCAGTTCTTC.

In its sample, this clonotype was seen a few times. The V gene is TRBV29-1, the J gene TRBJ1-2, with D hard to call. Trimming took off 6 bases at V and 4 bases at J, with 9 bases between the two ends. Germline CDR1 reads SQVTM; CDR2 reads ANQGSEA. The CDR3 runs to 11 residues. The CDR3, as DNA: TGCAGCGTGCGGGAGGGCTATGGCTACACCTTC. The encoded protein is CSVREGYGYTF.

This clonotype was counted many times. J is TRBJ2-7 and V is TRBV28; no clear D. V lost 2 bases and J lost 2, with 10 bases in between. Germline CDR1 and CDR2: MDHEN and SYDVKM. This CDR3 has 14 residues. The CDR3 is CASSLETYPYEQYF. The CDR3 nucleotides are TGTGCCAGCAGTTTAGAAACCTACCCCTACGAGCAGTACTTC.

This chain uses TRBV20-1 with TRBJ2-3, with D perhaps matching TRBD2 (6 bases). Germline loops: CDR1 DFQATT, CDR2 SNEGSKA (reference sequence). The CDR3 has 15 amino acids. V dropped 0 bases and J dropped 2 bases, with 12 bases sitting between them. DNA for the CDR3: TGCAGTGCTAGAGATAGGGCTAGCGTCACAGATACGCAGTATTTT. Protein: CSARDRASVTDTQYF.

Comments on this clonotype: A much larger clone differs by one base, so this may be a read error. The chain carries TRBV5-1 and TRBJ2-5; 7 bases are a match to TRBD2. The J call may be faulty, since TRBJ2-7 better matches the DNA end. The CDR3 is 14 amino acids. Per the germline V gene, CDR1 is SGHRS and CDR2 is YFSETQ. The DNA of the CDR3 is TGCACCAGCAGCAACCGGGACTATCCCTACGAGCAGTACTTC. This gives the protein CTSSNRDYPYEQYF.

The chain links TRBV20-1 to TRBJ1-6; D perhaps matches TRBD1 (6 bases). With 3 bases removed from V and 5 bases from J, the gap between germline ends came to 8 bases. The germline gives CDR1 DFQATT, CDR2 SNEGSKA (reference sequence). The CDR3 is 13 amino acids. CDR3 amino acids: CSARGANNSPLHF. CDR3 nucleotides: TGCAGTGCTAGGGGGGCAAATAATTCACCCCTCCACTTT.

This clonotype has just a few counts. The chain has TRBV20-1 and TRBJ2-4, with D perhaps matching TRBD2 (7 bases). Looked up from germline, CDR1 is DFQATT and CDR2 is SNEGSKA (reference sequence). With 7 bases removed from V and 4 bases from J, the gap between germline ends came to 11 bases. There are 12 residues in the CDR3. As DNA, the CDR3 is TGCAGTGTGGGGGGGCCTAAAAACATTCAGTACTTC. This encodes CSVGGPKNIQYF.

The J gene is TRBJ2-4, the V gene TRBV20-1; D is possibly TRBD2 (6 bases). The CDR3 contains 16 residues. Per germline, CDR1 DFQATT and CDR2 SNEGSKA (reference sequence). With 5 bases removed from V and 0 bases from J, the gap between germline ends came to 17 bases. Here the CDR3 DNA reads TGCAGTGCTCTTTTGGAGCGGGCCGTAGCCAAAAACATTCAGTACTTC. This translates into CSALLERAVAKNIQYF.

The J gene is TRBJ2-7, the V gene TRBV5-1, with 10 bases that match TRBD1. Looked up from germline, CDR1 is SGHRS and CDR2 is YFSETQ. Germline trimming cut 6 bases from V and 2 bases from J; bases unmatched to any gene: 5. This CDR3 has 14 residues. CDR3 sequence: CASTPGQGTYEQYF. DNA of the CDR3: TGCGCCAGCACCCCGGGACAGGGGACCTACGAGCAGTACTTC.

V gene TRBV5-4 combines with J gene TRBJ2-4, with D perhaps matching TRBD2 (6 bases). This CDR3 is built from 14 residues. Germline CDR1 SGHNT, CDR2 YYREEE (reference sequence). Trimming shortened V by 4 bases and J by 5 bases, and 13 bases separated the two germline ends. DNA for the CDR3: TGTGCCAGCAGCCAACGGGACTTCGAAAACATTCAGTACTTC. Its translation is CASSQRDFENIQYF.

J is TRBJ1-6 and V is TRBV19, with 9 bases identical to TRBD1. This CDR3 contains 14 residues. Unmatched junction bases numbered 6, after V lost 8 bases and J lost 7 bases. Germline V gene sequence: CDR1 LNHDA, CDR2 SQIVND (reference sequence). The CDR3: CASGPTGGNSPLHF. CDR3 coding DNA: TGTGCCAGTGGGCCTACAGGGGGCAATTCACCCCTCCACTTT.

The V and J genes are TRBV20-1 and TRBJ2-3; D might be TRBD1 or TRBD2, each matching 6 bases. The CDR3 covers 17 residues. Germline values: CDR1 DFQATT, CDR2 SNEGSKA (reference sequence). V was clipped by 0 bases and J by 4 bases, with 20 bases between them. The CDR3 DNA sequence: TGCAGTGCTAGAGATGTCCGGGGGCAGATGAGGGCAGATACGCAGTATTTT. Translating it yields CSARDVRGQMRADTQYF.

This sequence joins TRBV27 and TRBJ2-7, with D uncertain. Trimming pared 5 bases from V and 3 bases from J, leaving 20 bases between. The CDR3 is 16 amino acids. Germline loops: CDR1 MNHEY, CDR2 SMNVEV (reference sequence). The CDR3 is CASSTLVRRRYYEQYF. The CDR3, as DNA: TGTGCCAGCAGTACCCTAGTTCGGAGAAGGTACTACGAGCAGTACTTC.

This clonotype was found a few times. V gene TRBV9 combines with J gene TRBJ2-7, with 12 bases aligning to TRBD2. The V gene's germline CDR1 is SGDLS and CDR2 YYNGEE. This CDR3 has 15 amino acids. Trimming removed 5 bases from V and 2 bases from J; junction bases left unmatched: 5. In DNA form, the CDR3 reads TGTGCCAGCAGTCACTCTAGCGGGGGGGCCTACGAGCAGTACTTC. Amino acid sequence: CASSHSSGGAYEQYF.

Remarks on this clonotype: One end of the junction does not line up with germline, which may come from a read error. The rearrangement uses TRBV2 and TRBJ2-3; 8 bases fit TRBD2. This CDR3 contains 16 residues. Germline V gene sequence: CDR1 SNHLY, CDR2 FYNNEI. CDR3 DNA sequence: TGTGCCAGCAGTGATCTGACTAGCGAATCCACAGATACGCGGTATTTT. Its protein is CASSDLTSESTDTRYF.

In regard to this clonotype: Since a much larger clone is just one base distant, this may be a read error. The gene calls are TRBV4-1 and TRBJ2-1; D uncertain. This CDR3 has 13 amino acids. The ends were cut back, 2 bases at V and 13 bases at J, with 15 bases in the middle. Germline CDR1 is MGHRA and CDR2 is YSYEKL. This CDR3 reads CASSQLPQETQFF. As DNA, the CDR3 is TGCGCCAGCAGCCAACTACCTCAAGAGACCCAGTTCTTC.

The chain carries TRBV11-2 and TRBJ2-7, with D uncertain. Germline V gives CDR1 SGHAT, CDR2 FQNNGV. V was cut by 0 bases and J by 6 bases, with 9 bases left in between. The CDR3 extends over 13 amino acids. CDR3 nucleotides: TGTGCCAGCAGCTTAGACCTAGAACGCGAGCAGTACTTC. It specifies CASSLDLEREQYF.

DNA of the CDR3: TGTGCCAGCAGTTATGACAGGGGGCATAGCAATCAGCCCCAGCATTTT. Its translation: CASSYDRGHSNQPQHF. The gene calls are TRBV6-2 or TRBV6-3 and TRBJ1-5, with 10 bases aligning to TRBD1. The CDR3 has 16 amino acids. CDR1 is MNHEY, CDR2 SVGEGT, per germline. The trim removed 3 bases at V and 0 bases at J, leaving 2 bases unmatched.

This clonotype has only a few counts. The genes are TRBV28 and TRBJ1-5; 9 bases match TRBD1. Per the germline V gene, CDR1 is MDHEN and CDR2 is SYDVKM. V lost 10 bases to trimming and J lost 6 bases; unmatched junction nucleotides: 10. This CDR3 has 14 residues. For the CDR3, the DNA is TGTGCCACCCAGACAGGGGGTTTAGGTCAGCCCCAGCATTTT. This encodes CATQTGGLGQPQHF.

V gene TRBV20-1 combines with J gene TRBJ2-1; 9 nucleotides agree with TRBD2. V lost 6 bases, J lost 2 bases, and 5 bases stayed unmatched. The CDR3 covers 14 residues. From germline, CDR1 is DFQATT and CDR2 SNEGSKA (reference sequence). This chain's CDR3 is CSAIGLATYNEQFF. The CDR3 DNA reads as TGCAGTGCCATTGGACTAGCGACCTACAATGAGCAGTTCTTC.

The gene calls are TRBV7-6 and TRBJ2-4; D possibly corresponds to TRBD2 (5 bases). Germline V gene data show CDR1 as SGHVS and CDR2 as FNYEAQ. The V end lost 1 base, the J end lost 13 bases, and 14 bases lay between the germline ends. This CDR3 spans 13 amino acids. CDR3 sequence reads: CASSLGSVWEQYF. CDR3 bases: TGTGCCAGCAGCTTAGGGTCAGTCTGGGAGCAGTACTTC. The whole variable domain, remainder taken from reference TRBV7-6 and TRBJ2-4, is GAGVSQSPRYKVTKRGQDVALRCDPISGHVSLYWYRQALGQGPEFLTYFNYEAQQDKSGLPNDRFSAERPEGSISTLTIQRTEQRDSAMYRCASSLGSVWEQYFGAGTRLSVL.

The count of this clonotype is one. V is TRBV20-1 and J is TRBJ2-1, with TRBD2 matching over 8 bases. Germline V lookup: CDR1 DFQATT, CDR2 SNEGSKA (reference sequence). The CDR3 totals 13 residues. Trimming at V came to 3 bases and at J to 12 bases, leaving 10 bases not matched to a gene. In nucleotides, the CDR3 is TGCAGTGCTAGTCCACTAGCGGATCTCGGGCAGTTCTTC. It yields the protein CSASPLADLGQFF.